Following are 26 T cell receptor beta chains from one sample sequenced in a study of blood T cell repertoires in COVID-19. Profiling relied on immunoSEQ multiplex PCR, and the TCRdb table lists in-frame clones only, not all of them. Of about 310,000 clones listed, 89% were seen once; the top ten hold about 9.5%. Sequenced input: PBMCs or T cells enriched from blood (not recorded which). The source of these receptors is a woman aged 40 to 50 who had recovered from COVID-19.

This chain uses TRBV10-1 with TRBJ2-7, with TRBD1 matching 10 bases. The CDR3 has 13 residues. Germline V gives CDR1 WNHNN, CDR2 SYGVQD (reference sequence). After removal of 5 bases from V and 6 bases from J, the junction contained 4 bases not matched to a gene. CDR3 DNA: TGCGCCAGCAGTAGATGGACAGGGGGCGAGCAGTACTTC. It codes for CASSRWTGGEQYF.

The gene calls are TRBV7-9 and TRBJ1-5; D possibly corresponds to TRBD1 (6 bases). Trimming left V 3 bases short and J 4 bases short, with 13 bases between. The CDR3 sequence is 15 residues long. Per the germline V gene, CDR1 is SEHNR and CDR2 is FQNEAQ (reference sequence). The CDR3 DNA reads as TGTGCCAGCAGCTTTGGGGGGGCTGGGAATCAGCCCCAGCATTTT. The encoded protein is CASSFGGAGNQPQHF.

This clone was found once. The rearrangement links TRBV5-1 to TRBJ2-7; 8 nucleotides match TRBD2. The CDR3 is 12 amino acids. Germline V gene lookup returns CDR1 SGHRS and CDR2 YFSETQ. Unmatched junction bases numbered 5, after V lost 5 bases and J lost 7 bases. This chain's CDR3 is CASSSPGGEQYF. The CDR3 DNA reads TGCGCCAGCAGTTCCCCGGGGGGGGAGCAGTACTTC.

The V call is TRBV7-2, the J call TRBJ1-2; TRBD1 agrees at 8 bases. Germline CDR1 SGHTA, CDR2 FQGNSA. CDR3 size: 18 residues. V lost 0 bases, J lost 1 base, and 10 bases stayed unmatched. The CDR3 protein is CASSLAGTGSGGNYGYTF. CDR3 nucleotide sequence: TGTGCCAGCAGCTTAGCCGGGACAGGTTCCGGGGGTAACTATGGCTACACCTTC.

This rearrangement joins TRBV11-2 to TRBJ2-1; 14 positions agree with TRBD2. The CDR3 consists of 15 residues. J was trimmed by 10 bases and V by 3 bases; bases with no gene match: 5. Germline loops: CDR1 SGHAT, CDR2 FQNNGV. CDR3 nucleotides: TGTGCCAGCAGCTTTGGGACTAGCGGGAGAAGCGAGCAGTTCTTC. Translating gives CASSFGTSGRSEQFF.

The rearrangement links TRBV9 to TRBJ2-5, with 8 bases that match TRBD1. Germline trimming cut 4 bases from V and 4 bases from J; bases unmatched to any gene: 6. CDR3 length: 14 amino acids. The germline V gene encodes CDR1 SGDLS and CDR2 YYNGEE. CDR3 sequence: CASSRQGLRETQYF. The CDR3 DNA is TGTGCCAGCAGCAGACAGGGGTTGAGAGAGACCCAGTACTTC.

This clone was detected only once. The chain employs TRBV6-2 or TRBV6-3 and TRBJ1-2; D not resolved. Trimming shortened V by 2 bases and J by 14 bases, and 12 bases separated the two germline ends. The V gene's germline CDR1 is MNHEY and CDR2 SVGEGT. The CDR3 spans 11 residues. Here the CDR3 DNA reads TGTGCCAGCAGTTACGAGGCCGGGTTGACCTTC. Protein sequence: CASSYEAGLTF.

This chain uses TRBV21-1 with TRBJ1-6; the tabulated D call, TRBD1, remains unverified against the DNA. TRBV21-1 is flagged as a pseudogene. The CDR3 loop spans 11 amino acids. The CDR3 bases are TGTGCCAGCAGCCCCCATTGTCCCCTCCACTTT. Translated: CASSPHCPLHF.

The chain employs TRBV15 and TRBJ2-7; 7 positions agree with TRBD2. Germline CDR1 is LNHNV and CDR2 is YYDKDF (reference sequence). The V gene end was trimmed by 0 bases and the J gene end by 1 base; junction bases not matched to a gene: 15. This CDR3 contains 19 residues. CDR3 DNA sequence: TGTGCCACCAGCAGAGATCTGTCGCGGGGGAAGGCTGGTTCCTACGAGCAGTACTTC. Encoded protein: CATSRDLSRGKAGSYEQYF.

The chain joins TRBV5-4 to TRBJ2-5, with TRBD2 as a possible D gene (5 bases). The ends were cut back, 0 bases at V and 4 bases at J, with 13 bases in the middle. The germline V gene encodes CDR1 SGHNT and CDR2 YYREEE (reference sequence). This CDR3 has 15 amino acids. The CDR3 DNA follows: TGTGCCAGCAGCTTGGCCTATACCGAGGGAGAGACCCAGTACTTC. Protein product: CASSLAYTEGETQYF.

V usage is TRBV4-1 and J usage is TRBJ2-5, with 13 bases matching TRBD2. Germline lookup yields CDR1 MGHRA and CDR2 YSYEKL. Trimming at V came to 4 bases and at J to 0 bases, leaving 5 bases not matched to a gene. The CDR3 runs 17 residues. CDR3 sequence: CASSPLTSGGYQETQYF. Written as DNA, the CDR3 is TGCGCCAGCAGCCCCTTGACTAGCGGGGGGTACCAAGAGACCCAGTACTTC.

V is TRBV3-1 (or the pseudogene TRBV3-2) and J is TRBJ2-1; 8 nucleotides align to TRBD2. This CDR3 comprises 17 residues. Germline V gene data show CDR1 as LGHDT and CDR2 as YNNKEL (reference sequence). V dropped 0 bases and J dropped 6; count of bases not matched to a gene: 10. In DNA form, the CDR3 reads TGTGCCAGCAGCCAAGATACGGGACTAGAGGTGCCCAATGAGCAGTTCTTC. Its protein product is CASSQDTGLEVPNEQFF.

Notes on this clone: Compared with germline, one end of the junction differs, possibly owing to a read error. The chain is built from TRBV7-7 and TRBJ2-1; D ambiguous. Per germline, CDR1 SSHAT and CDR2 FNYEAQ (reference sequence). CDR3 size: 13 residues. In DNA form, the CDR3 reads TGTGCTAGCAGCTTAGGAGAGAACAATGAGCAGTTCTTC. Amino acids: CASSLGENNEQFF.

The gene calls are TRBV28 and TRBJ1-1; D is undetermined. Germline CDR1 is MDHEN and CDR2 is SYDVKM. The germline V and J ends were trimmed by 2 bases and 1 base, with 11 bases remaining between them. The CDR3 covers 15 residues. DNA of the CDR3: TGTGCCAGCAGTTTAGGTGACCGGGGGAACACTGAAGCTTTCTTT. The encoded protein is CASSLGDRGNTEAFF.

This chain uses TRBV5-1 with TRBJ2-3; a weak D match, TRBD2 (5 bases). There are 15 residues in the CDR3. The germline V gene encodes CDR1 SGHRS and CDR2 YFSETQ. Between the trimmed V and J ends, which lost 4 bases and 5 bases, there was a span of 17 bases. This CDR3 is CASSSTQPGVDTQYF. The CDR3 DNA is TGCGCCAGCAGCAGCACCCAACCCGGGGTAGATACGCAGTATTTT.

The chain has TRBV9 and TRBJ1-1, with a possible D match to TRBD1 (6 bases). The CDR3 loop spans 14 amino acids. The V end lost 3 bases, the J end lost 1 base, and 10 bases lay between the germline ends. Per the germline V gene, CDR1 is SGDLS and CDR2 is YYNGEE. The CDR3: CASSATGWNTEAFF. The CDR3 DNA sequence: TGTGCCAGCAGCGCAACAGGGTGGAACACTGAAGCTTTCTTT.

V is TRBV3-1 (or the pseudogene TRBV3-2) and J is TRBJ2-5; TRBD2 aligns across 11 bases. The junction had 11 bases not matched to a gene; V was cut back by 6 bases and J by 5 bases. Germline V gene lookup returns CDR1 LGHDT and CDR2 YNNKEL (reference sequence). The CDR3 has 16 residues. This CDR3 reads CASRRTGTSGTETQYF. CDR3 coding DNA: TGTGCCAGCAGGCGAACCGGGACTAGCGGAACGGAGACCCAGTACTTC.

CDR3 nucleotide sequence: TGTGCCAGCAGTGACGGGTTGTGGGGCACAGATACGCAGTATTTT. Its protein is CASSDGLWGTDTQYF. The V call is TRBV25-1, the J call TRBJ2-3; D is unresolved. The CDR3 is 15 residues long. Germline values: CDR1 MGHDK, CDR2 SYGVNS. V was clipped by 3 bases and J by 1 base, with 11 bases between them.

This clone occurred once. V and J are TRBV5-6 and TRBJ2-3; 8 nucleotides agree with TRBD1. This CDR3 comprises 16 residues. CDR1 is SGHDT and CDR2 is YYEEEE in the germline V gene. J lost 6 bases, V lost 1 base, and 10 bases had no gene match. CDR3 DNA: TGTGCCAGCAGCTTGACCTTGGGACAGGTCCCGGATACGCAGTATTTT. Translating it yields CASSLTLGQVPDTQYF.

This chain connects TRBV24-1 to TRBJ2-1; D is unclear. The germline V gene encodes CDR1 KGHDR and CDR2 SFDVKD. CDR3 size: 16 residues. V dropped 4 bases and J dropped 1 base, with 13 bases sitting between them. CDR3 sequence: CATSEGWAKSYNEQFF. The CDR3 region has the DNA TGTGCCACCAGTGAAGGCTGGGCCAAATCCTACAATGAGCAGTTCTTC.

The chain has TRBV18 and TRBJ2-7; 8 bases map to TRBD1. The CDR3 has 14 amino acids. With 2 bases clipped from V and 5 bases from J, the junction kept 5 bases outside the gene matches. Germline CDR1 and CDR2: KGHSH and LQKENI. CDR3 sequence (DNA): TGTGCCAGCTCACCAGGGACAGGAGGGGACGAGCAGTACTTC. This translates into CASSPGTGGDEQYF.

The chain has TRBV13 and TRBJ1-2, with D perhaps matching TRBD1 (5 bases). This CDR3 contains 15 residues. Germline CDR1 reads PRHDT; CDR2 reads FYEKMQ (reference sequence). Between the trimmed V and J ends, which lost 4 bases and 2 bases, there was a span of 14 bases. The CDR3 reads CASSSPRTSNYGYTF. DNA for the CDR3: TGTGCCAGCAGCTCGCCACGGACATCGAACTATGGCTACACCTTC.

The CDR3 region has the DNA TGTGCCAGCTCACCAACAGGGTCTGGGGCCAACGTCCTGACTTTC. Translated: CASSPTGSGANVLTF. The gene calls are TRBV18 and TRBJ2-6; D perhaps matches TRBD1 (6 bases). The V end lost 2 bases, the J end lost 1 base, and 6 bases lay between the germline ends. Germline V gene sequence: CDR1 KGHSH, CDR2 LQKENI. The CDR3 length is 15 residues.

Of note for this clone: The DNA is omitted, as the CDR3 cannot be located on it reliably, and the CDR3 follows TCRdb's listing. The chain recombines TRBV21-1 with TRBJ2-3; the table's D call, TRBD2, has no DNA check behind it. TRBV21-1 is recorded as a pseudogene. The CDR3 spans 14 residues, counting both ends. CDR3 sequence: CASSIYSCTDTQYF.

This sequence joins TRBV5-4 and TRBJ2-7, with 13 positions matching TRBD2. Germline loops: CDR1 SGHNT, CDR2 YYREEE (reference sequence). CDR3 length: 16 amino acids. V lost 0 bases to trimming and J lost 2 bases; unmatched junction nucleotides: 2. In nucleotides, the CDR3 is TGTGCCAGCAGCTTGGAGGGACTAGCGGGAACCTACGAGCAGTACTTC. Amino acid sequence: CASSLEGLAGTYEQYF.

The chain combines TRBV6-5 with TRBJ2-7, with 11 bases aligning to TRBD1. In germline, CDR1 is MNHEY, CDR2 SVGAGI. The CDR3 totals 13 residues. Trimming removed 10 bases from V and 2 bases from J; junction bases left unmatched: 4. CDR3 coding DNA: TGTGCCACCGCGGGACAGGGGGCCTACGAGCAGTACTTC. The encoded protein is CATAGQGAYEQYF.